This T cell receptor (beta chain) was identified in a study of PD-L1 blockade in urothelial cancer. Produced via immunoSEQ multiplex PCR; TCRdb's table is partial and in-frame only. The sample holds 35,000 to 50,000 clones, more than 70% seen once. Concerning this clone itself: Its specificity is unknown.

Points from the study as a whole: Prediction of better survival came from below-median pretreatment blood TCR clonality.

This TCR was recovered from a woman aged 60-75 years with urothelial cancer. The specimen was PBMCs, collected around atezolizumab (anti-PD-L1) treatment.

In nucleotides, the CDR3 is TGTGCCAGCAGTGATAACCCCAGCGCCTCCTACAATGAGCAGTTCTTC. This gives the protein CASSDNPSASYNEQFF. The V gene is TRBV25-1, the J gene TRBJ2-1, with unresolved D. This CDR3 is 16 amino acids long. Germline V gene data show CDR1 as MGHDK and CDR2 as SYGVNS. Trimming removed 3 bases at V and 0 bases at J, with 12 bases between. The whole variable domain, filled in from reference TRBV25-1 and TRBJ2-1, reads EADIYQTPRYLVIGTGKKITLECSQTMGHDKMYWYQQDPGMELHLIHYSYGVNSTEKGDLSSESTVSRIRTEHFPLTLESARPSHTSQYLCASSDNPSASYNEQFFGPGTRLTVL.